This section outlines one TCR beta chain sequence together with its context. Its antigen is still unknown. The junction differs from germline at one of its ends, possibly a read error. CDR1 SEHNR and CDR2 FQNEAQ come from the germline V gene (reference sequence). CDR3 length equals 15 residues. The data are from a study of cytomegalovirus exposure and HLA in healthy donors. Study overall: A preliminary data release comprised 80 million to 95 million unique TCRs obtained from HLA-typed donors.

Primers for the PCR totalled 60 Vbeta and 13 Jbeta. Only in-frame clones appear in the TCRdb table, and some are missing; sequencing was by immunoSEQ multiplex PCR. The data show 150,000 to 180,000 clones, around 79% seen once. Study-wide results and caveats: Later genetic work tied a missense DCLRE1C variant to beta-chain V and J trimming. Data from an earlier analysis indicated that most TCR beta V segments were productive either about 87% or about 30% of the time. It was only CMV serostatus that was available as immune exposure information.

This rearrangement joins TRBV7-9 to TRBJ1-6, with D unresolved. The sequence was collected from a man in his late teens or twenties in good health and CMV-seronegative. The sequencing sample was made of PBMCs. Here the CDR3 DNA reads TGTTCCAGCAGCTTAGCCCCAGGAGGAGGTTCACCCCTCCACTTT. Translation: CSSSLAPGGGSPLHF.